Below, 10 T cell receptor beta chains from the same sample are listed, as sequenced in a study of control samples from healthy donors and cancer patients. Generated by immunoSEQ multiplex PCR, the TCRdb table keeps only in-frame clones and is missing some. Of approximately 150,000 clones in the sample, 85% to 95% were seen once. The sequencing input was blood. The source of these receptors is a woman aged 18-29 years in good health.

The chain couples TRBV2 to TRBJ1-3; D unclear. Germline V gene data show CDR1 as SNHLY and CDR2 as FYNNEI. The CDR3 is 15 amino acids. V was pared by 4 bases and J by 1 base, with 11 bases between. The DNA of the CDR3 is TGTGCCAGCAGTGTTGAAGGTCCATCTGGAAACACCATATATTTT. Encoded protein: CASSVEGPSGNTIYF.

J is TRBJ1-4 and V is TRBV5-1, with 8 bases aligning to TRBD1. The CDR3 sequence is 15 residues long. The germline CDR1 and CDR2 sequences are SGHRS and YFSETQ. Losses at the gene ends were 5 bases for V and 7 bases for J; bases not matched to a gene: 10. The CDR3 protein is CASRIQTGESEKLFF. Written as DNA, the CDR3 is TGCGCCAGCAGGATTCAGACAGGGGAGAGTGAAAAACTGTTTTTT. Together with reference TRBV5-1 and TRBJ1-4, the CDR3 gives the full variable domain: KAGVTQTPRYLIKTRGQQVTLSCSPISGHRSVSWYQQTPGQGLQFLFEYFSETQRNKGNFPGRFSGRQFSNSRSEMNVSTLELGDSALYLCASRIQTGESEKLFFGSGTQLSVL.

The chain combines TRBV11-2 with TRBJ2-7; D may match TRBD1 or TRBD2 (5 bases each). Germline lookup yields CDR1 SGHAT and CDR2 FQNNGV. Trimming took 6 bases from V and 3 from J, leaving 12 bases between them. The CDR3 consists of 13 residues. DNA for the CDR3: TGTGCCAGCAGATCGGGACCCGACTACGAGCAGTACTTC. This sequence encodes CASRSGPDYEQYF.

The V call is TRBV19, the J call TRBJ2-3; D call uncertain. Germline V CDR1 and CDR2: LNHDA, SQIVND (reference sequence). This CDR3 contains 15 residues. Trimming removed 5 bases from V and 1 base from J, with 13 bases in between. The CDR3 nucleotides are TGTGCCAGTAGTCTCAAAATCCGGGGCACAGATACGCAGTATTTT. Its translation is CASSLKIRGTDTQYF.

CDR3 DNA: TGTGCCAGCAGCTTCAAGGGCAAAAACATTCAGTACTTC. Protein: CASSFKGKNIQYF. The chain recombines TRBV13 with TRBJ2-4, with unresolved D. CDR3 length equals 13 residues. V lost 3 bases, J lost 3 bases, and 6 bases lay in between. CDR1 is PRHDT, CDR2 FYEKMQ, per germline (reference sequence).

V is TRBV27 and J is TRBJ2-5; TRBD1 agrees at 9 bases. Germline V gene sequence: CDR1 MNHEY, CDR2 SMNVEV (reference sequence). Germline trimming cut 3 bases from V and 5 bases from J; bases unmatched to any gene: 10. CDR3 length equals 16 residues. CDR3 in DNA: TGTGCCAGCAGTTTCTCCGGGACAGGGCGAGAGGAGACCCAGTACTTC. This gives the protein CASSFSGTGREETQYF.

The V gene is TRBV29-1, the J gene TRBJ1-4; D is unresolved. Germline V CDR1 and CDR2: SQVTM, ANQGSEA. The V gene lost 8 bases and the J gene lost 8 bases, with 12 bases spanning the gap. The length of the CDR3 is 11 residues. The CDR3 loop reads CSLRSGEKLFF. The CDR3 region has the DNA TGCAGCTTACGATCGGGGGAAAAACTGTTTTTT.

The chain combines TRBV5-8 with TRBJ2-1, with 7 bases lining up with TRBD2. The CDR3 loop spans 15 amino acids. The V segment lost 7 bases and the J segment 2 bases; nucleotides outside the gene matches: 9. Germline CDR1 SGHTS, CDR2 YDEGEE. The DNA of the CDR3 is TGTGCCAGCTCTTTCGGGCTAGCGGCCTACAATGAGCAGTTCTTC. Its translation is CASSFGLAAYNEQFF.

This CDR3 is CATREGAGGYTF. In DNA form, the CDR3 reads TGTGCCACCAGAGAGGGCGCCGGGGGCTACACCTTC. The V and J genes are TRBV19 and TRBJ1-2; D call uncertain. The V end lost 10 bases, the J end lost 8 bases, and 17 bases lay between the germline ends. The CDR3 consists of 12 residues. Looked up from germline, CDR1 is LNHDA and CDR2 is SQIVND (reference sequence).

V gene TRBV3-1 (or the pseudogene TRBV3-2) combines with J gene TRBJ2-3, with TRBD2 matching 8 bases. Germline lookup yields CDR1 LGHDT and CDR2 YNNKEL (reference sequence). V was clipped by 2 bases and J by 4 bases; unmatched bases: 8. The CDR3 loop spans 16 amino acids. The CDR3 bases are TGTGCCAGCAGCCAAACCGGGACTAGGGGACCAGATACGCAGTATTTT. Protein sequence: CASSQTGTRGPDTQYF.